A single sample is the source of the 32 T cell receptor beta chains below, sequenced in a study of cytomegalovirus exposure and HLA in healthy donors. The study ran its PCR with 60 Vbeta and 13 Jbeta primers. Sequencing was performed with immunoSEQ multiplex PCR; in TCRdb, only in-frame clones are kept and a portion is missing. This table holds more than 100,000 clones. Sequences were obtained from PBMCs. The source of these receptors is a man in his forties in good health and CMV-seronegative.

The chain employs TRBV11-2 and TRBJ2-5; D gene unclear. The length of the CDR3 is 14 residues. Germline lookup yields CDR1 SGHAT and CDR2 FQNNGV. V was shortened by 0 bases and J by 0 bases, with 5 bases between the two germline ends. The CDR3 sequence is CASSLEQYQETQYF. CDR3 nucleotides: TGTGCCAGCAGCTTAGAGCAGTACCAAGAGACCCAGTACTTC.

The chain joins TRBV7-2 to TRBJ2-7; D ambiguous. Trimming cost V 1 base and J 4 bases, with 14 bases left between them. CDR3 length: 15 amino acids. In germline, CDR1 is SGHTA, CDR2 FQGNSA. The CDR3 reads CASSLGHRSTYEQYF. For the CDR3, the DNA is TGTGCCAGCAGCTTAGGCCATCGGAGTACGTACGAGCAGTACTTC.

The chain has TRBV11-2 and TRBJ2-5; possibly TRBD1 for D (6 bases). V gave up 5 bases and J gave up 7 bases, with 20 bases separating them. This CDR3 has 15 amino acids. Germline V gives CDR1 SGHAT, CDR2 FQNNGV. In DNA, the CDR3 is TGTGCCAGCAGCCTTCCTGGACAGAACATACTGACCCAGTACTTC. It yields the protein CASSLPGQNILTQYF. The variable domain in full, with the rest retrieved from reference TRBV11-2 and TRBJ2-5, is EAGVAQSPRYKIIEKRQSVAFWCNPISGHATLYWYQQILGQGPKLLIQFQNNGVVDDSQLPKDRFSAERLKGVDSTLKIQPAKLEDSAVYLCASSLPGQNILTQYFGPGTRLLVL.

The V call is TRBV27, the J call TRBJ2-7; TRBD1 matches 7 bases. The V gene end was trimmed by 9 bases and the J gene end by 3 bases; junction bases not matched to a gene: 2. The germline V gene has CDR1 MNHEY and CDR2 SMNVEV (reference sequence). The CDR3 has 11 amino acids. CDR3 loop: CASGQVYEQYF. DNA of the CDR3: TGTGCCAGTGGACAGGTCTACGAGCAGTACTTC.

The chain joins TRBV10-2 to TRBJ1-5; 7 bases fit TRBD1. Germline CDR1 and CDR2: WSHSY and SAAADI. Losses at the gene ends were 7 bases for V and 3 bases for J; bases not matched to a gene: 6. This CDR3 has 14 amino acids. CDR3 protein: CASTATGPNQPQHF. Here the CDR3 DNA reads TGCGCCAGCACAGCGACAGGGCCCAATCAGCCCCAGCATTTT.

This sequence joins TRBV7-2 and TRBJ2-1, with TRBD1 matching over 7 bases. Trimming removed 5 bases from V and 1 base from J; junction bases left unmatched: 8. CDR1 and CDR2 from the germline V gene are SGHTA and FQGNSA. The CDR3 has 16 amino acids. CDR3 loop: CASSQRAGGSYNEQFF. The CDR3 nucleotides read TGTGCCAGCAGCCAGAGGGCAGGGGGATCCTACAATGAGCAGTTCTTC.

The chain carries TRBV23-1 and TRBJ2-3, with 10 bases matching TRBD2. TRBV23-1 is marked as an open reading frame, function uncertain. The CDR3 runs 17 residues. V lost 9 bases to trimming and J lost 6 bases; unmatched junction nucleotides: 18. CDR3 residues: CARPVSLSSGSIDTQYF. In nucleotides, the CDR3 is TGCGCCAGACCAGTCAGTTTATCTAGCGGGAGTATCGATACGCAGTATTTT.

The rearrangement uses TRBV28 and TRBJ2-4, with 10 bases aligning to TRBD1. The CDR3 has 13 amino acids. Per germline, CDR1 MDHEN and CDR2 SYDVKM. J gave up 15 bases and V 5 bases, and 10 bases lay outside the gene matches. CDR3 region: CASSGSRDRGPYF. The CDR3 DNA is TGTGCCAGCAGTGGGTCCCGGGACAGGGGCCCGTACTTC.

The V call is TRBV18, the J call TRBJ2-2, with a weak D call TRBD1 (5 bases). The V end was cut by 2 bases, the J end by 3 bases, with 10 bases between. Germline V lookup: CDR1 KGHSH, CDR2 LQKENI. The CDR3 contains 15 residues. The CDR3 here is CASSPVTEYTGELFF. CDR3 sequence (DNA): TGTGCCAGCTCACCAGTGACAGAGTACACCGGGGAGCTGTTTTTT.

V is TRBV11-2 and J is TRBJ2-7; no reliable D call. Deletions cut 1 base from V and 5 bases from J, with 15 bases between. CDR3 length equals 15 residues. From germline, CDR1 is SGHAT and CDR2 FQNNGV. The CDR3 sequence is CASSLAASLVDEQYF. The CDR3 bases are TGTGCCAGCAGCTTAGCGGCTAGTCTAGTTGACGAGCAGTACTTC.

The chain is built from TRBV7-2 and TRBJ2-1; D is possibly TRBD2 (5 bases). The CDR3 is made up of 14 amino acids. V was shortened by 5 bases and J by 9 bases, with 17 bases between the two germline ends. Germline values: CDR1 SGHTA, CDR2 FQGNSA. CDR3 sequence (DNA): TGTGCCAGCAGCCCATCCATGGTGGGAGTTGAGCAGTTCTTC. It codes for CASSPSMVGVEQFF.

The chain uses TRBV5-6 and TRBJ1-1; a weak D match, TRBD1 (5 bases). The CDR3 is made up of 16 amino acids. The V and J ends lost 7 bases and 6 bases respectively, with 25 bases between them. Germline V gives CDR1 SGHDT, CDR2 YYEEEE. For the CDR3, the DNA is TGTGCCAGCGGGGGAGGAGTAATAGCGTGGGACGCTGAAGCTTTCTTT. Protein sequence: CASGGGVIAWDAEAFF.

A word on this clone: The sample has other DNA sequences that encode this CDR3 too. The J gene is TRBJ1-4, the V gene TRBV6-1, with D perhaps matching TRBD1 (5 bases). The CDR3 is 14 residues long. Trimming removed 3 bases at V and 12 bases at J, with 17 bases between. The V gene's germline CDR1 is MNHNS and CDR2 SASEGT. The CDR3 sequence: CASSDGFAGKELFF. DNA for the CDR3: TGTGCCAGCAGTGATGGGTTTGCAGGGAAAGAACTGTTTTTT.

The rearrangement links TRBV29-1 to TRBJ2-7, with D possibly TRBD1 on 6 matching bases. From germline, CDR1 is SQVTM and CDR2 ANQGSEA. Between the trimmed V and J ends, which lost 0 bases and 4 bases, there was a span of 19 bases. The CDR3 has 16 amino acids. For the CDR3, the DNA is TGCAGCGTTGAAGACCAGGGGTTTAGAGGGTCATACGAGCAGTACTTC. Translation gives CSVEDQGFRGSYEQYF.

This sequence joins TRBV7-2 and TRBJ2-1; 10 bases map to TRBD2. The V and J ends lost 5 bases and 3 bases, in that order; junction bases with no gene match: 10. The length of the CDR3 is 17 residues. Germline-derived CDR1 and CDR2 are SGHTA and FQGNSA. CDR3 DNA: TGTGCCAGCAGCCCTAGCCCTAGCGGGAGAGTCTACAATGAGCAGTTCTTC. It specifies CASSPSPSGRVYNEQFF.

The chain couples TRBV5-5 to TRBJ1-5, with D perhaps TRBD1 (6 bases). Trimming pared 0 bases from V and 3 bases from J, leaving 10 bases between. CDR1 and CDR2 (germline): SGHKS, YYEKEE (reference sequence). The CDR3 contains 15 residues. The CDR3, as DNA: TGTGCCAGCAGCTTGGCAGGGGTTGACAATCAGCCCCAGCATTTT. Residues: CASSLAGVDNQPQHF.

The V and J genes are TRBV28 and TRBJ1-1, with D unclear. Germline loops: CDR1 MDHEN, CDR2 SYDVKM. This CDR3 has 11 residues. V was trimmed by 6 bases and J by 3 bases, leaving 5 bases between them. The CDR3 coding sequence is TGTGCCAGCAGGAGGGACACTGAAGCTTTCTTT. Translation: CASRRDTEAFF.

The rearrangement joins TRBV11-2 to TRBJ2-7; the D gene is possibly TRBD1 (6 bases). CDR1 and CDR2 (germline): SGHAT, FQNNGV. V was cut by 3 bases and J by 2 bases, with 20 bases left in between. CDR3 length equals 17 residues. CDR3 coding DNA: TGTGCCAGCAGCTTGGTTAAACAGGGTTTGGGTCCCTACGAGCAGTACTTC. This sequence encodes CASSLVKQGLGPYEQYF.

The CDR3 is CASSPKTTGLLSYEQYF. The CDR3 DNA sequence: TGTGCCAGCAGTCCCAAAACCACAGGGTTACTTTCCTACGAGCAGTACTTC. This chain connects TRBV27 to TRBJ2-7, with D maybe TRBD1 (6 bases). This CDR3 is 17 amino acids long. Per germline, CDR1 MNHEY and CDR2 SMNVEV (reference sequence). V was clipped by 5 bases and J by 1 base, with 21 bases between them.

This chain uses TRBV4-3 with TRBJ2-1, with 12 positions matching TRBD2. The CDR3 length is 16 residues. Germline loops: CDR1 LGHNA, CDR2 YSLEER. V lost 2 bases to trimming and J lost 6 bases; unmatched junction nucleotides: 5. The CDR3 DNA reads TGCGCCAGCAGCCAACCCTTGGGACTAGCGGGCAATGAGCAGTTCTTC. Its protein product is CASSQPLGLAGNEQFF.

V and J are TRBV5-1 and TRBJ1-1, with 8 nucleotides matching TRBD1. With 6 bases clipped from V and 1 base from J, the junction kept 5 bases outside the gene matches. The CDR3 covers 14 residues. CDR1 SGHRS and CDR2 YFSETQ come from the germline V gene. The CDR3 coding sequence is TGCGCCAGCATGACAGGGGCAGCGAACACTGAAGCTTTCTTT. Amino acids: CASMTGAANTEAFF.

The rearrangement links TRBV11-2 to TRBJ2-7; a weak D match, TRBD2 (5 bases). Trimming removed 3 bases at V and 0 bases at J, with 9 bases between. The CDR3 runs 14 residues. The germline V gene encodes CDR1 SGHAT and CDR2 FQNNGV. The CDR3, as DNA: TGTGCCAGCAGCTTCATAGCGAGCTCCTACGAGCAGTACTTC. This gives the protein CASSFIASSYEQYF. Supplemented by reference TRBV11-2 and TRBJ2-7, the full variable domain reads EAGVAQSPRYKIIEKRQSVAFWCNPISGHATLYWYQQILGQGPKLLIQFQNNGVVDDSQLPKDRFSAERLKGVDSTLKIQPAKLEDSAVYLCASSFIASSYEQYFGPGTRLTVT.

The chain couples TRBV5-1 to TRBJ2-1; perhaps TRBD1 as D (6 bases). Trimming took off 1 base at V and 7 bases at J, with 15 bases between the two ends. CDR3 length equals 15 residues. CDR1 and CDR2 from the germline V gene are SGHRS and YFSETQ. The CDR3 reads CASSLLGSQGNEQFF. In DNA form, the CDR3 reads TGCGCCAGCAGCTTGTTGGGGTCTCAGGGGAATGAGCAGTTCTTC.

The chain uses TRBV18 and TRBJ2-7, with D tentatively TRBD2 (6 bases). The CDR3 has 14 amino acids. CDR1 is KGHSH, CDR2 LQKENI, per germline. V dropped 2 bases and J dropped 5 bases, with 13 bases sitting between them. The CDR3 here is CASSPNGGTDEQYF. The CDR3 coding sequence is TGTGCCAGCTCACCAAACGGGGGTACGGACGAGCAGTACTTC.

In nucleotides, the CDR3 is TGTGCCAGCAGCCGCGGCCGACTAGCGGACAATGAGCAGTTCTTC. Its translation is CASSRGRLADNEQFF. V and J are TRBV6-6 and TRBJ2-1; the match to TRBD2 covers 9 bases. This CDR3 has 15 amino acids. Looked up from germline, CDR1 is MNHNY and CDR2 is SVGAGI (reference sequence). The V segment lost 6 bases and the J segment 5 bases; nucleotides outside the gene matches: 8.

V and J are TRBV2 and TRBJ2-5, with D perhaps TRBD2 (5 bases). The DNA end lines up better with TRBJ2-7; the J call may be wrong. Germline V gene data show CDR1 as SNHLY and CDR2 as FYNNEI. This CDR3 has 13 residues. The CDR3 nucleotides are TGTGCCAGCAGTGACGGGGTGCGGTACGAGCAGTACTTC. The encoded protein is CASSDGVRYEQYF.

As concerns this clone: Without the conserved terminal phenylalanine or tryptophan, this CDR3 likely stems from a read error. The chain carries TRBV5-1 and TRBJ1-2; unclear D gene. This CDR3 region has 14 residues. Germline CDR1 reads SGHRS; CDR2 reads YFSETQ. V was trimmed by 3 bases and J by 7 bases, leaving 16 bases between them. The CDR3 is CASSSGDRAAGYTL. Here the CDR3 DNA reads TGCGCCAGCAGCTCGGGAGACCGGGCTGCTGGCTACACCCTC.

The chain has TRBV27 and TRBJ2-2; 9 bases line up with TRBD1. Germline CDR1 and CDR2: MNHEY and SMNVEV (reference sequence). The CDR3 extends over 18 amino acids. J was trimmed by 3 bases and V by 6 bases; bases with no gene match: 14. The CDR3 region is CASRTRDRVLSDTGELFF. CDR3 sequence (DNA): TGTGCCAGCAGGACACGGGACAGGGTTTTATCTGACACCGGGGAGCTGTTTTTT.

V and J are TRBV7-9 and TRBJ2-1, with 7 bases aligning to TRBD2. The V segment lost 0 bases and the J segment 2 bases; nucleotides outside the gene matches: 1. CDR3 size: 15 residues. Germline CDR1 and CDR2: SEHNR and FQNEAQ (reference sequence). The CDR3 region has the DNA TGTGCCAGCAGCTTAGCGGGAGGGCCCTACAATGAGCAGTTCTTC. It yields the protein CASSLAGGPYNEQFF.

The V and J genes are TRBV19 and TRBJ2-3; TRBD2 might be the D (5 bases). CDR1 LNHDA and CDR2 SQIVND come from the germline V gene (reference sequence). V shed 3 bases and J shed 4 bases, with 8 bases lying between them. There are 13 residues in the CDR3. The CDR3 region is CASSIGEADTQYF. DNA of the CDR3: TGTGCCAGTAGTATCGGGGAAGCAGATACGCAGTATTTT.

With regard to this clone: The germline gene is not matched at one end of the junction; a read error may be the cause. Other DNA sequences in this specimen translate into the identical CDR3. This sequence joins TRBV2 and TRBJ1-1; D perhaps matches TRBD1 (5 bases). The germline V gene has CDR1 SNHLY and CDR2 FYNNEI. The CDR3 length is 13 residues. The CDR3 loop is CASSDSANTEAFF. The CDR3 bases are TGTGCTAGCAGTGACAGTGCGAACACTGAAGCTTTCTTT.

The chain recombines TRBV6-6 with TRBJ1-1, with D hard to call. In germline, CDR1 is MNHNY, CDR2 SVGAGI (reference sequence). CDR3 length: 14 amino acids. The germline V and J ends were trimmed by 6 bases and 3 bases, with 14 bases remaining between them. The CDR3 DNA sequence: TGTGCCAGCAGCCCGCTGGACTTTTACACTGAAGCTTTCTTT. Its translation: CASSPLDFYTEAFF.